These 14 T cell receptor beta chains originate from one sample sequenced in a study of blood T cell repertoires in COVID-19. TCRdb's table, derived via immunoSEQ multiplex PCR, lists solely in-frame clones and lacks some. Here the sample spans 250,000 or so clones, 80% to 95% being singletons. The specimen sequenced was PBMCs or T cells enriched from blood (not recorded which). These receptor sequences come from a man aged 40-49 years who had been exposed to COVID-19.

This chain uses TRBV7-9 with TRBJ2-7; 9 nucleotides line up with TRBD2. The CDR3 runs to 18 residues. CDR1 is SEHNR, CDR2 FQNEAQ, per germline (reference sequence). The trim removed 5 bases at V and 0 bases at J, leaving 14 bases unmatched. This CDR3 is CASSVRGRAETNSYEQYF. In nucleotides, the CDR3 is TGTGCCAGCAGCGTACGCGGGAGGGCCGAAACAAACTCCTACGAGCAGTACTTC.

This chain connects TRBV11-2 to TRBJ2-7; D is perhaps TRBD1 (6 bases). Trimming left V 5 bases short and J 3 bases short, with 14 bases between. The CDR3 extends over 14 amino acids. The germline CDR1 and CDR2 sequences are SGHAT and FQNNGV. The DNA of the CDR3 is TGTGCCAGCAGCCATGGGACAACTGGCTACGAGCAGTACTTC. Amino acids: CASSHGTTGYEQYF.

V gene TRBV5-1 combines with J gene TRBJ1-2, with a tentative D call TRBD1 (5 bases). Germline CDR1 SGHRS, CDR2 YFSETQ. The CDR3 sequence is 12 residues long. The V gene lost 3 bases and the J gene lost 4 bases, with 7 bases spanning the gap. The CDR3 sequence: CASSSDTYGYTF. Here the CDR3 DNA reads TGCGCCAGCAGCTCGGACACCTATGGCTACACCTTC.

The chain has TRBV6-2 or TRBV6-3 and TRBJ2-3; TRBD2 matches 8 bases. The CDR3 extends over 18 amino acids. Per the germline V gene, CDR1 is MNHEY and CDR2 is SVGEGT. V lost 4 bases to trimming and J lost 4 bases; unmatched junction nucleotides: 16. The CDR3 coding sequence is TGTGCCAGCAGTTCAATACCGCCGGGACTAGAGAAGTCAGATACGCAGTATTTT. Translating it yields CASSSIPPGLEKSDTQYF.

The V gene is TRBV30, the J gene TRBJ1-5; 7 bases are a match to TRBD1. Germline values: CDR1 GTSNPN, CDR2 SVGIG (reference sequence). The CDR3 spans 13 residues. J was trimmed by 7 bases and V by 1 base; bases with no gene match: 4. CDR3 DNA: TGTGCCTGGAGTGGAACGACAGGGCAGCCCCAGCATTTT. Translated, it gives CAWSGTTGQPQHF. The full variable domain, completed using reference TRBV30 and TRBJ1-5, is SQTIHQWPATLVQPVGSPLSLECTVEGTSNPNLYWYRQAAGRGLQLLFYSVGIGQISSEVPQNLSASRPQDRQFILSSKKLLLSDSGFYLCAWSGTTGQPQHFGDGTRLSIL.

V gene TRBV30 combines with J gene TRBJ2-5, with D possibly being TRBD1 (6 bases). The V gene lost 3 bases and the J gene lost 0 bases, with 11 bases spanning the gap. CDR1 is GTSNPN, CDR2 SVGIG, per germline (reference sequence). The CDR3 covers 14 residues. CDR3 bases: TGTGCCTGGAGACGCCCAGGGGACCAAGAGACCCAGTACTTC. It translates to CAWRRPGDQETQYF.

This chain links TRBV24-1 with TRBJ2-1; 9 nucleotides match TRBD2. The CDR3 covers 16 residues. Germline values: CDR1 KGHDR, CDR2 SFDVKD. Trimming cost V 4 bases and J 7 bases; bases outside gene matches: 10. The CDR3 DNA is TGTGCCACCAGTGACGAAGGGACTAGCTTTATTAATGAGCAGTTCTTC. Protein: CATSDEGTSFINEQFF.

The chain links TRBV10-3 to TRBJ2-7, with 14 nucleotides matching TRBD2. This CDR3 is built from 17 residues. After removal of 5 bases from V and 6 bases from J, the junction contained 12 bases not matched to a gene. Germline-derived CDR1 and CDR2 are ENHRY and SYGVKD. As DNA, the CDR3 is TGTGCCATCAGTAGAGGACTAGCGGGAGGAGGGGTTCGCGAGCAGTACTTC. Translation: CAISRGLAGGGVREQYF.

This rearrangement joins TRBV5-1 to TRBJ1-1; D gene unclear. CDR1 is SGHRS and CDR2 is YFSETQ in the germline V gene. The CDR3 has 14 residues. Trimming stripped 0 bases from V and 7 bases from J, with 13 bases between. Here the CDR3 reads CASSLGPGDGEAFF. The DNA of the CDR3 is TGCGCCAGCAGCTTGGGGCCAGGCGACGGTGAAGCTTTCTTT.

The chain links TRBV28 to TRBJ1-2; tentatively, D is TRBD1 (5 bases). The CDR3 runs 13 residues. V was cut by 1 base and J by 3 bases, with 6 bases left in between. The germline CDR1 and CDR2 sequences are MDHEN and SYDVKM. As DNA, the CDR3 is TGTGCCAGCAGTTTATCGGGGGACTATGGCTACACCTTC. Protein sequence: CASSLSGDYGYTF.

The chain joins TRBV3-1 (or the pseudogene TRBV3-2) to TRBJ2-5; D possibly corresponds to TRBD2 (6 bases). CDR1 is LGHDT and CDR2 is YNNKEL in the germline V gene (reference sequence). The CDR3 consists of 13 residues. V was cut by 3 bases and J by 4 bases, with 9 bases left in between. CDR3 protein: CASSQGGTETQYF. The CDR3 nucleotides are TGTGCCAGCAGCCAGGGGGGAACAGAGACCCAGTACTTC.

The J gene is TRBJ2-5, the V gene TRBV2; D perhaps matches TRBD2 (6 bases). The germline CDR1 and CDR2 sequences are SNHLY and FYNNEI. Trimming removed 9 bases at V and 2 bases at J, with 19 bases between. This CDR3 has 15 residues. The CDR3, as DNA: TGTGCCAGTCATAGCGGTACCCGGATTCAAGAGACCCAGTACTTC. Translating it yields CASHSGTRIQETQYF.

The J gene is TRBJ2-7, the V gene TRBV3-1 (or the pseudogene TRBV3-2); D is possibly TRBD1 (6 bases). CDR1 is LGHDT, CDR2 YNNKEL, per germline (reference sequence). The V and J ends lost 0 bases and 2 bases respectively, with 14 bases between them. The CDR3 extends over 16 amino acids. The CDR3 nucleotides read TGTGCCAGCAGCCAAGATCGTGACAGGAAAGCCTACGAGCAGTACTTC. It translates to CASSQDRDRKAYEQYF.

This clone is a singleton in its sample. The chain is built from TRBV4-1 and TRBJ1-5; no clear D gene. The CDR3 consists of 15 residues. The V end lost 4 bases, the J end lost 10 bases, and 20 bases lay between the germline ends. The germline V gene has CDR1 MGHRA and CDR2 YSYEKL. CDR3 nucleotides: TGCGCCAGCAGCCGAAGCGGTGCGGACCGAGATCCCCAGCATTTT. Amino acid sequence: CASSRSGADRDPQHF.